A selection of T cell receptor beta chains follows, all from one sample in a study of blood T cell repertoires in COVID-19. Only in-frame clones appear in the TCRdb table, and some are missing; sequencing was by immunoSEQ multiplex PCR. The data show under 250,000 clones, 70% to 90% seen once. What was sequenced was peripheral blood. The receptors were gathered from a man in his fifties or sixties with COVID-19, enrolled during active disease. Both conserved end residues are part of each CDR3. A D gene is named only where the DNA matches it firmly. The listing skips clone size in some rows; elsewhere it reads once, few, many or a size class.

d_call	clone_size	v_call	j_call	cdr3_nt	cdr3_aa
TRBD2	.	TRBV10-3	TRBJ2-3	TGTGCCATCAGTGACTCGGGACTAGCGGGAGGTTCCACAGATACGCAGTATTTT	CAISDSGLAGGSTDTQYF
TRBD1	.	TRBV29-1	TRBJ2-7	TGCAGCGCAGATCCCGGGACAGGGTTTAACGAGCAGTACTTC	CSADPGTGFNEQYF
TRBD2	.	TRBV18	TRBJ2-1	TGTGCCAGCTCAGGAAGGAGCCTAGCGGGGGAAGTGAATGAGCAGTTCTTC	CASSGRSLAGEVNEQFF
.	.	TRBV16	TRBJ2-3	TGTGCCAGCAGCCCACCCCGAGGTACGCAGTATTTT	CASSPPRGTQYF
.	.	TRBV18	TRBJ1-1	TGTGCCAGCTCACCACCGGGAGGGACACACACTGAAGCTTTCTTT	CASSPPGGTHTEAFF
.	.	TRBV9	TRBJ2-7	TGTGCCAGCAGCCCTCGACCTCTAGCATCTGAGCAGTACTTC	CASSPRPLASEQYF
.	.	TRBV19	TRBJ2-1	TGTGCCAGTAGTATAGATAGCGGCAATGAGCAGTTCTTC	CASSIDSGNEQFF
TRBD1	.	TRBV3-1/TRBV3-2	TRBJ2-3	TGTGCCAGCAGCCTACACAGGGGGCTAGGCACAGATACGCAGTATTTT	CASSLHRGLGTDTQYF
.	.	TRBV5-1	TRBJ2-4	TGCGCCAGCAGCCTGGGGACACCAGGAGGGATCCTAGCCAAAAACATTCAGTACTTC	CASSLGTPGGILAKNIQYF
TRBD2	once	TRBV29-1	TRBJ2-1	TGCAGCGTTGAAGCGGCACTAGCGGCGATTAATGAGCAGTTCTTC	CSVEAALAAINEQFF
.	.	TRBV10-1	TRBJ2-1	TGCGCCAGCAGTGAGACCGTTGTGAGCCATGAGCAGTTCTTC	CASSETVVSHEQFF
.	.	TRBV28	TRBJ2-5	TGTGCCAGCAGTTTCACTGGGGGGAGGGAGACCCAGTACTTC	CASSFTGGRETQYF
TRBD2	.	TRBV18	TRBJ2-2	TGTGCCAGCTCACCGGGACTACACACCGGGGAGCTGTTTTTT	CASSPGLHTGELFF
TRBD1	.	TRBV6-5	TRBJ2-7	TGTGCCAGCAGTTACTCCCTGACAGGGGGCCACGAGCAGTACTTC	CASSYSLTGGHEQYF
.	.	TRBV28	TRBJ2-1	TGTGCCAGCAGTTTACGGGAACAGCAGTTCTTC	CASSLREQQFF
.	.	TRBV5-5	TRBJ2-1	.	CASSFRGRDRSYNEQFF
TRBD1	.	TRBV10-3	TRBJ1-6	TGTGCCATCAGTGAGCCTGGGACAGGGCCCACTGGGCCCCTCCACTTT	CAISEPGTGPTGPLHF
.	.	TRBV12-3/TRBV12-4	TRBJ2-5	TGTGCCAGCAGTTTAGCTAGGGGTTCCCAGTACTTC	CASSLARGSQYF
.	.	TRBV4-1	TRBJ2-7	TGCGCCAGCAGCCCAAGTCGGTCTAGATTCGACTACGAGCAGTACTTC	CASSPSRSRFDYEQYF
TRBD1	.	TRBV2	TRBJ1-1	TGTGCCAGCAGTCGGGACAGGGGACCTGAAGCTTTCTTT	CASSRDRGPEAFF
TRBD2	.	TRBV29-1	TRBJ2-7	TGCAGCGTTGAATTTTTGGGACTAGCGGGAGGCCTACCCTCCTACGAGCAGTACTTC	CSVEFLGLAGGLPSYEQYF
TRBD1	.	TRBV9	TRBJ2-2	TGTGCCAGCAGCACTTATCAGACAGGGTTGGTGACCGGGGAGCTGTTTTTT	CASSTYQTGLVTGELFF
.	.	TRBV11-2	TRBJ2-1	TGTGCCAGCAGCCCGGGACTCGAGCAGTTCTTC	CASSPGLEQFF